This entry lists 20 T cell receptor beta chains sequenced from one sample in a study of T-cell reconstitution after alpha-beta-depleted transplantation in children. Preparation of the TCRbeta library used unique molecular identifiers. TCRdb used MiXCR to reprocess the PCR reads, holding one entry per CDR3 protein. The sample comprises roughly 100,000 distinct CDR3 sequences, about 5.6% of which are singletons, and about 6.1% rests with the top ten. The source material was PBMCs, mostly from graft donor cells, sampled 60 days after TCRalphabeta/CD19-depleted stem cell transplant. The receptors originated from a female patient aged 2-15 years who had a stem cell transplant for Fanconi anemia, so the T cells may come from the graft donor.

This clonotype has only a few counts. This chain uses TRBV5-5 with TRBJ2-7, with a tentative D call TRBD1 (5 bases). The CDR3 length is 15 residues. Germline assignment: CDR1 SGHKS and CDR2 YYEKEE (reference sequence). V lost 2 bases and J 3 bases, leaving 15 bases between the germline ends. CDR3 loop: CASSFSGGQVYEQYF. For the CDR3, the DNA is TGTGCCAGCAGCTTTTCAGGCGGACAAGTCTACGAGCAGTACTTC.

The table lists this clonotype with many counts. V and J are TRBV12-3 or TRBV12-4 and TRBJ1-3; tentative D call: TRBD1 (6 bases). The CDR3 runs to 15 residues. The germline V and J ends were trimmed by 3 bases and 6 bases, with 15 bases remaining between them. CDR3 DNA sequence: TGTGCCAGCAGTTTGTTCGGGACATCTCTAAACACCATATATTTT. This encodes CASSLFGTSLNTIYF.

This clonotype showed up many times. V usage is TRBV5-5 and J usage is TRBJ2-1, with 10 bases matching TRBD2. This CDR3 comprises 15 residues. The V and J ends lost 4 bases and 2 bases, in that order; junction bases with no gene match: 3. CDR1 is SGHKS and CDR2 is YYEKEE in the germline V gene (reference sequence). The CDR3 region is CASSHLAGAYNEQFF. In DNA form, the CDR3 reads TGTGCCAGCAGCCATCTAGCGGGGGCCTACAATGAGCAGTTCTTC.

Many counts were recorded for this clonotype. The chain has TRBV6-5 and TRBJ2-1; D remains unclear. Germline lookup yields CDR1 MNHEY and CDR2 SVGAGI. Trimming left V 0 bases short and J 6 bases short, with 3 bases between. The CDR3 totals 12 residues. The CDR3 region is CASSYSLNEQFF. The CDR3 DNA reads TGTGCCAGCAGTTACTCGCTCAATGAGCAGTTCTTC.

The genes are TRBV7-3 and TRBJ2-3; TRBD2 agrees at 7 bases. After removal of 5 bases from V and 2 bases from J, the junction contained 19 bases not matched to a gene. The CDR3 length is 19 residues. Germline CDR1 is SGHTA and CDR2 is FQGTGA. The CDR3 sequence is CASSRIPTLAGDDTDTQYF. The CDR3 DNA reads TGTGCCAGCAGCCGTATACCCACCCTCGCGGGAGATGACACAGATACGCAGTATTTT.

Many counts were recorded for this clonotype. This chain uses TRBV6-1 with TRBJ2-1; D gene unclear. V lost 4 bases, J lost 8 bases, and 6 bases lay in between. The CDR3 is made up of 11 amino acids. Germline V gene lookup returns CDR1 MNHNS and CDR2 SASEGT. For the CDR3, the DNA is TGTGCCAGCAGTGTGCGACATGAGCAGTTCTTC. Translated: CASSVRHEQFF.

This clonotype was recorded a few times. The rearrangement uses TRBV5-6 and TRBJ1-5; D is unresolved. The V end lost 1 base, the J end lost 3 bases, and 14 bases lay between the germline ends. Germline values: CDR1 SGHDT, CDR2 YYEEEE. The CDR3 has 16 amino acids. This chain's CDR3 is CASSLRVGPTNQPQHF. As DNA, the CDR3 is TGTGCCAGCAGCTTGCGGGTAGGGCCAACCAATCAGCCCCAGCATTTT.

Ten or more counts support this clonotype. This chain connects TRBV12-3 or TRBV12-4 to TRBJ2-7; D not certain. V was shortened by 2 bases and J by 3 bases, with 11 bases between the two germline ends. The CDR3 has 14 amino acids. CDR3 sequence: CASSLKGRFYEQYF. DNA for the CDR3: TGTGCCAGCAGTTTAAAAGGCCGATTCTACGAGCAGTACTTC.

This clonotype came up many times. This chain uses TRBV9 with TRBJ2-1; 13 bases map to TRBD2. Trimming cost V 1 base and J 5 bases; bases outside gene matches: 12. Germline CDR1 SGDLS, CDR2 YYNGEE. The CDR3 has 19 residues. The CDR3 is CASSVYDFIGLAGDNEQFF. CDR3 DNA: TGTGCCAGCAGCGTATACGACTTCATCGGACTAGCGGGAGACAATGAGCAGTTCTTC.

This clonotype was recorded many times. One junction end does not reproduce the germline sequence, and a read error may be involved. This sequence joins TRBV7-2 and TRBJ2-2, with D possibly TRBD2 on 5 matching bases. CDR1 is SGHTA, CDR2 FQGNSA, per germline. CDR3 length equals 14 residues. CDR3 in amino acids: CASRDFTNTGELVF. The CDR3 DNA is TGTGCCAGCAGGGACTTTACGAACACCGGGGAGCTGGTTTTT.

This clonotype showed up many times. The chain uses TRBV5-1 and TRBJ1-5; the D gene is possibly TRBD1 (6 bases). V lost 2 bases to trimming and J lost 3 bases, with 12 bases between them. CDR1 is SGHRS and CDR2 is YFSETQ in the germline V gene. This CDR3 has 15 amino acids. For the CDR3, the DNA is TGCGCCAGCAGCTTAGACACAGGGTACAATCAGCCCCAGCATTTT. Protein product: CASSLDTGYNQPQHF.

This clonotype occurred many times. V usage is TRBV18 and J usage is TRBJ1-6; no definite D call. This CDR3 comprises 15 residues. Trimming left V 4 bases short and J 3 bases short, with 10 bases between. Germline lookup yields CDR1 KGHSH and CDR2 LQKENI. The CDR3 DNA reads as TGTGCCAGCTCACGAGAGGACGGCTATAATTCACCCCTCCACTTT. It specifies CASSREDGYNSPLHF.

This clonotype was recorded many times. This rearrangement joins TRBV12-3 or TRBV12-4 to TRBJ2-7, with 7 bases aligning to TRBD2. This CDR3 is built from 16 residues. The junction had 13 bases not matched to a gene; V was cut back by 5 bases and J by 3 bases. The CDR3 is CASSVVAGRADYEQYF. The CDR3 DNA follows: TGTGCCAGCAGTGTAGTTGCGGGGAGGGCCGACTACGAGCAGTACTTC.

This chain links TRBV7-8 with TRBJ1-5; D is undetermined. Trimming left V 4 bases short and J 0 bases short, with 7 bases between. The germline gives CDR1 SGHVS, CDR2 FQNEAQ. The CDR3 is 14 amino acids. Here the CDR3 reads CASSSRPSNQPQHF. The CDR3 DNA is TGTGCCAGCAGCTCCAGACCTAGCAATCAGCCCCAGCATTTT.

J is TRBJ2-2 and V is TRBV20-1; D gene unclear. The germline V gene encodes CDR1 DFQATT and CDR2 SNEGSKA (reference sequence). Trimming removed 0 bases at V and 9 bases at J, with 11 bases between. The CDR3 runs to 13 residues. The CDR3: CSARERGFRELFF. The CDR3 region has the DNA TGCAGTGCTAGAGAGCGTGGATTCAGGGAGCTGTTTTTT.

The rearrangement joins TRBV7-3 to TRBJ2-4, with TRBD2 as a possible D gene (6 bases). CDR3 length: 15 amino acids. V was shortened by 5 bases and J by 8 bases, with 19 bases between the two germline ends. Germline-derived CDR1 and CDR2 are SGHTA and FQGTGA. CDR3 coding DNA: TGTGCCAGCAGCCTCGGGGTCGGGACGGGGGACATTCAGTACTTC. Its translation: CASSLGVGTGDIQYF.

This clonotype showed up many times. The rearrangement joins TRBV18 to TRBJ1-2; the D gene is possibly TRBD1 (6 bases). The germline CDR1 and CDR2 sequences are KGHSH and LQKENI. The germline V and J ends were trimmed by 4 bases and 8 bases, with 11 bases remaining between them. The CDR3 consists of 12 residues. CDR3 sequence reads: CASSQGVIGYTF. In DNA form, the CDR3 reads TGTGCCAGCTCACAGGGGGTAATCGGCTACACCTTC.

This clonotype was counted at least ten times. The chain recombines TRBV20-1 with TRBJ1-1, with D hard to call. This CDR3 has 14 amino acids. V was shortened by 1 base and J by 1 base, with 10 bases between the two germline ends. Germline V CDR1 and CDR2: DFQATT, SNEGSKA (reference sequence). This CDR3 is CSARGFRGNTEAFF. For the CDR3, the DNA is TGCAGTGCTAGAGGATTTCGGGGGAACACTGAAGCTTTCTTT.

To note about this clonotype: A much bigger clone sits one base away, suggesting this may be a read error. The CDR3 does not end in the conserved phenylalanine or tryptophan, so this is likely a read error. This sequence joins TRBV25-1 and TRBJ2-5, with D perhaps TRBD2 (5 bases). The V gene's germline CDR1 is MGHDK and CDR2 SYGVNS. V was clipped by 3 bases and J by 4 bases, with 12 bases between them. This CDR3 spans 14 amino acids. CDR3 amino acids: CASSDSEDGETQYY. The CDR3 DNA follows: TGTGCCAGCAGTGATAGCGAGGACGGAGAGACCCAGTACTAC.

This clonotype has ten or more counts. Here the CDR3 DNA reads TGTGCCAGCAGCCGGGACAAGGGACCCCCTTTCGATGAGCAGTTCTTC. Encoded protein: CASSRDKGPPFDEQFF. This sequence joins TRBV7-3 and TRBJ2-1; the D gene is possibly TRBD1 (6 bases). CDR1 SGHTA and CDR2 FQGTGA come from the germline V gene. This CDR3 contains 16 residues. Trimming cost V 5 bases and J 8 bases, with 22 bases left between them. Drawing the rest from reference TRBV7-3 and TRBJ2-1, the complete variable domain is GAGVSQTPSNKVTEKGKYVELRCDPISGHTALYWYRQSLGQGPEFLIYFQGTGAADDSGLPNDRFFAVRPEGSVSTLKIQRTERGDSAVYLCASSRDKGPPFDEQFFGPGTRLTVL.